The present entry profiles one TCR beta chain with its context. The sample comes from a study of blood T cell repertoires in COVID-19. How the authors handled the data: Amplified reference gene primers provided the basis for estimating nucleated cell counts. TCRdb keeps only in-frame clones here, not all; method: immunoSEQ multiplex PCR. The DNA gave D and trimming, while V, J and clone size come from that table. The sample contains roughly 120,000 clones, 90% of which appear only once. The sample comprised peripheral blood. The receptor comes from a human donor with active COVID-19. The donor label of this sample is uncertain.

The CDR3 DNA sequence: TGTGCCAGCAGCTTTCCAGGAGGGACTGAAGCTTTCTTT. Translation gives CASSFPGGTEAFF. The chain carries TRBV7-9 and TRBJ1-1; D not certain. The CDR3 contains 13 residues. Germline values: CDR1 SEHNR, CDR2 FQNEAQ (reference sequence). V was pared by 3 bases and J by 5 bases, with 10 bases between.